Reported below is one T cell receptor beta chain. Its antigen is currently unknown. This entry comes from a study of OX40 agonist ivuxolimab in advanced cancers. Study-wide results and caveats: The study found that CD8+ T cells averaged more expanded clones than CD4+.

The CDR3 extends over 12 amino acids. Trimming pared 11 bases from V and 3 bases from J, leaving 14 bases between. CDR1 and CDR2 from the germline V gene are SNHLY and FYNNEI. Measured with immunoSEQ multiplex PCR; TCRdb has only the in-frame clones, and not every one. The sample includes tens of thousands of clones, 91% of them seen just once. V and J are TRBV2 and TRBJ2-7; the D is unclear. This sequence was found in an adult with an advanced solid tumor such as melanoma, head and neck, liver or kidney cancer. The sequencing used CD4+ or CD8+ T cells sorted from blood, collected in a trial of the OX40 agonist ivuxolimab. In nucleotides, the CDR3 is TGTGCCTGCTCCCGGGTTCTCTACGAGCAGTACTTC. It encodes CACSRVLYEQYF.